These 5 T cell receptor beta chains came from one sample sequenced in a study of neurological immune-mediated disorders. TCRdb re-derived calls from the 5' RACE reads in MiXCR, one entry per CDR3 protein. This sample has roughly 57,000 distinct CDR3 sequences, with 6.5% to 8.5% found just once. The time point denotes: longitudinal time-point 3. Sequencing was done on a sample of PBMCs. Every receptor here comes from a woman in her thirties or forties in good health.

This clonotype was seen at least ten times. The rearrangement joins TRBV24-1 to TRBJ2-3; 10 nucleotides align to TRBD2. The V gene end was trimmed by 5 bases and the J gene end by 1 base; junction bases not matched to a gene: 5. CDR3 length equals 16 residues. CDR1 and CDR2 (germline): KGHDR, SFDVKD. The CDR3 nucleotides read TGTGCCACCAGTGTCCGTCTAGCGGGAGGCACAGATACGCAGTATTTT. As protein: CATSVRLAGGTDTQYF.

The V gene is TRBV7-2, the J gene TRBJ2-5; 12 nucleotides align to TRBD2. Germline V gives CDR1 SGHTA, CDR2 FQGNSA. The CDR3 runs to 15 residues. The V gene end was trimmed by 5 bases and the J gene end by 3 bases; junction bases not matched to a gene: 4. For the CDR3, the DNA is TGTGCCAGCAGCAGCTCTAGCGGGGGGGAAGAGACCCAGTACTTC. Encoded protein: CASSSSSGGEETQYF. Together with reference TRBV7-2 and TRBJ2-5, the CDR3 gives the full variable domain: GAGVSQSPSNKVTEKGKDVELRCDPISGHTALYWYRQSLGQGLEFLIYFQGNSAPDKSGLPSDRFSAERTGGSVSTLTIQRTQQEDSAVYLCASSSSSGGEETQYFGPGTRLLVL.

This clonotype was recorded at least ten times. This chain uses TRBV19 with TRBJ2-7; D possibly matches TRBD1 or TRBD2 (5 bases each). The CDR3 spans 15 residues. Trimming pared 1 base from V and 1 base from J, leaving 11 bases between. CDR1 LNHDA and CDR2 SQIVND come from the germline V gene (reference sequence). CDR3 sequence (DNA): TGTGCCAGTAGTATAGTGGGAGACAGTTCCTACGAGCAGTACTTC. Its protein product is CASSIVGDSSYEQYF.

The sample holds many counts of this clonotype. This sequence joins TRBV5-1 and TRBJ1-2; D gene ambiguous. CDR1 SGHRS and CDR2 YFSETQ come from the germline V gene. The CDR3 spans 14 residues. Trimming cost V 6 bases and J 8 bases, with 20 bases left between them. The CDR3 region has the DNA TGCGCCAGCACCGAGATGACCGATAACGGGGGCTACACCTTC. This codes for CASTEMTDNGGYTF.

The table lists this clonotype with many counts. The chain has TRBV3-1 and TRBJ2-7, with D hard to call. With 6 bases removed from V and 0 bases from J, the gap between germline ends came to 9 bases. The CDR3 loop spans 13 amino acids. Germline loops: CDR1 LGHDT, CDR2 YNNKEL (reference sequence). CDR3 in amino acids: CASSPNPSYEQYF. The DNA for the CDR3 is TGTGCCAGCAGTCCTAACCCCTCCTACGAGCAGTACTTC.